The source of this T cell receptor beta chain is a study of blood T cell repertoires in COVID-19. Study at large: Samples came from the United States, Italy and Spain, spanning acute and convalescent COVID-19. PBMCs, B-cell-depleted T cells, or T cells were the source of the cDNA or gDNA that made up the material.

Original processing notes: From reference gene primer amplification, estimates of nucleated cell counts were derived. Sequencing used immunoSEQ multiplex PCR; TCRdb keeps in-frame clones, though not all of them. V and J calls and clone size are those listed in that table; D and trimming were worked out from the DNA. The sample lists 160,000 or so clones, about 82% seen once, with about 6.5% in the top ten. This CDR3 has 14 amino acids. From germline, CDR1 is SNHLY and CDR2 FYNNEI. Trimming cost V 6 bases and J 5 bases; bases outside gene matches: 6. Sequencing was done on a sample of peripheral blood. V and J are TRBV2 and TRBJ1-1; TRBD1 matches at 10 bases. The sequence was collected from a man between 65 and 80 years old with active or convalescent COVID-19. The CDR3: CASRQTGGKTEAFF. As DNA, the CDR3 is TGTGCCAGCAGACAGACAGGGGGCAAGACTGAAGCTTTCTTT.